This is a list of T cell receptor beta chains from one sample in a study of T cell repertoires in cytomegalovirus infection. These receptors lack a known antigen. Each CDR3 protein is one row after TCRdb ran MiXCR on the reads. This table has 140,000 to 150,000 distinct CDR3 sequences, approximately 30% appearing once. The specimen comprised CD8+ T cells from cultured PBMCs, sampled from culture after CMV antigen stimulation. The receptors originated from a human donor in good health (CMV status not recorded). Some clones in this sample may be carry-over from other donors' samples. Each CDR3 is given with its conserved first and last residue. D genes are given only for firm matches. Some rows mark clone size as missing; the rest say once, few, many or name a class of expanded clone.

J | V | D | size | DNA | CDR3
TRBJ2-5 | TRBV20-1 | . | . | TGCAGTGCTAGGCCCGAGCATTTGGGGCGGGAGACCCAGTACTTC | CSARPEHLGRETQYF
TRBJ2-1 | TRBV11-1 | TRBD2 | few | TGTGCCAGCAGCCCGCTCCCCCGGGAGGTCGGTGAGCAGTTCTTC | CASSPLPREVGEQFF
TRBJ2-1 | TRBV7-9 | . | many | TGTGCCAGCAGCTTACATTCAGGGCACTACAATGAGCAGTTCTTC | CASSLHSGHYNEQFF
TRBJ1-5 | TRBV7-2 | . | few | TGTGCCAGCAGCTTAGCACAGGGAGCCTATCAGCCCCAGCATTTT | CASSLAQGAYQPQHF
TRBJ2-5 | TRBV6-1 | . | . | TGTGCTAGCAGAACCCCAGGGGCCTCGCAGTACTTC | CASRTPGASQYF
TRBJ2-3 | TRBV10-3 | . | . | TGTGCCATCAGTGACATACGAATCACAGATACGCAGTATTTT | CAISDIRITDTQYF
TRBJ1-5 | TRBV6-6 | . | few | TGTGCCAGCGGGTATCAGCCCCAGCATTTT | CASGYQPQHF
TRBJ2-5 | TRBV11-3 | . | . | TGTGCCAGCAGCTTAGACGGGCTGGAGACCCAGTACTTC | CASSLDGLETQYF
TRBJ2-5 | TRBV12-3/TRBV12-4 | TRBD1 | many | TGTGCCAGCAGTCCCCGGGACAGGGGGTTAGAGACCCAGTACTTC | CASSPRDRGLETQYF
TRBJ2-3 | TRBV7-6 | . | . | TGTGCCAGCAGCCCCCCCGCGTCACTAGAGGATACGCAGTATTTT | CASSPPASLEDTQYF
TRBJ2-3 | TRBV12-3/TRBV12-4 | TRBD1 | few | TGTGCCAGCAACCCCGGGACAGGGGTAGATACGCAGTATTTT | CASNPGTGVDTQYF
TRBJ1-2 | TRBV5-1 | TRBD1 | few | TGCGCCAGCAGCCCGGGGGGACAGACCAACTATGGCTACACCTTC | CASSPGGQTNYGYTF
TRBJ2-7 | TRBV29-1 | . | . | TGCAGCGTTGAAGTAGGAGGGGTCCTCTCCTACGAGCAGTACTTC | CSVEVGGVLSYEQYF
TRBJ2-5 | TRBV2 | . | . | TGTGCCAGCAGTGGTCTCGGGCAAGAGACCCAGTACTTC | CASSGLGQETQYF
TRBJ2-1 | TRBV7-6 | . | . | TGTGCCAGCAGCCCTACGAGTCCGCGCTACAATGAGCAGTTCTTC | CASSPTSPRYNEQFF
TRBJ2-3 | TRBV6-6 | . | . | TGTGCCAGCAGTTACTTAGGGGGGGGCGGGGATACGCAGTATTTT | CASSYLGGGGDTQYF
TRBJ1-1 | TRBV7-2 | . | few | TGTGCCAGCAGCTTAAACCCCGGGGCTACGAACACTGAAGCTTTCTTT | CASSLNPGATNTEAFF
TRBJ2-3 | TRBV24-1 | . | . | TGTGCCACCAGTGACTCGGGGGCTGGAACAGATACGCAGTATTTT | CATSDSGAGTDTQYF
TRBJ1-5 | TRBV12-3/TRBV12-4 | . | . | TGTGCCAGCAGTTTTGGGGGGATCAATCAGCCCCAGCATTTT | CASSFGGINQPQHF
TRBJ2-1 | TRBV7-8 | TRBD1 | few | TGTGCCAGCAGCTTAGGCTGGACAGGGTACTACAATGAGCAGTTCTTC | CASSLGWTGYYNEQFF
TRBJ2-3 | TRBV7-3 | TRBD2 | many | TGTGCCAGCAGCCCGAGCGGGGGCACAGATACGCAGTATTTT | CASSPSGGTDTQYF
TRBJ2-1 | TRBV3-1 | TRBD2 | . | TGTGCCAGCAGGGATACAAACCGGGACTACCGAGACAATGAGCAGTTCTTC | CASRDTNRDYRDNEQFF
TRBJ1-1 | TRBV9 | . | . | TGTGCCAGCAGCCCCCCCCTTAACACTGAAGCTTTCTTT | CASSPPLNTEAFF
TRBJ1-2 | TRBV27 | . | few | TGTGCCAGCAGCGCCGGGACGGAGTTCTATGGCTACACCTTC | CASSAGTEFYGYTF
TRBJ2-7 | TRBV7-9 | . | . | TGTGCCAGCAGCTTCGGCGGGCGGGTATACTACGAGCAGTACTTC | CASSFGGRVYYEQYF
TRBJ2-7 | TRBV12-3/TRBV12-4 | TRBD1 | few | TGTGCCAGCAGTCTGTGGGGACAGGGCTACGAGCAGTACTTC | CASSLWGQGYEQYF